These 6 T cell receptor beta chains share one sample of origin, sequenced in a study of CD8 T cells in Susac syndrome. Random hexamers served to reverse transcribe about 0.5 to 1 ug RNA. TCRdb processed the immunoSEQ multiplex PCR reads anew with MiXCR; each CDR3 protein has one entry. The profile covers almost 450,000 distinct CDR3 sequences, with approximately 85% appearing a single time and about 0.12% taken by the ten largest. Sequences were obtained from CD8+ T cells from PBMCs. Receptors were obtained from a human donor with multiple sclerosis.

The V gene is TRBV12-5, the J gene TRBJ2-2, with a tentative D call TRBD1 (5 bases). Germline V gives CDR1 LGHNT, CDR2 FRNRAP. The length of the CDR3 is 16 residues. V was pared by 5 bases and J by 1 base, with 14 bases between. The CDR3 DNA reads as TGTGCTAGTGGTCCCTCACTGGGGCTGAACACCGGGGAGCTGTTTTTT. Translation: CASGPSLGLNTGELFF. Combining the CDR3 with reference TRBV12-5 and TRBJ2-2 gives the whole variable domain DARVTQTPRHKVTEMGQEVTMRCQPILGHNTVFWYRQTMMQGLELLAYFRNRAPLDDSGMPKDRFSAEMPDATLATLKIQPSEPRDSAVYFCASGPSLGLNTGELFFGEGSRLTVL.

The J gene is TRBJ2-7, the V gene TRBV2; 7 bases agree with TRBD1. V trimming: 7 bases; J trimming: 5 bases; junction bases outside the gene matches: 2. Germline V gives CDR1 SNHLY, CDR2 FYNNEI. CDR3 length: 11 residues. DNA of the CDR3: TGTGCCAGCAATCAGGGGGACGAGCAGTACTTC. Translating gives CASNQGDEQYF.

The chain combines TRBV3-1 with TRBJ2-1, with D possibly TRBD1 on 5 matching bases. There are 15 residues in the CDR3. Looked up from germline, CDR1 is LGHDT and CDR2 is YNNKEL (reference sequence). Trimming left V 3 bases short and J 12 bases short, with 21 bases between. CDR3 DNA: TGTGCCAGCAGCCACGATAGGGCAGGGCTGGTGTTGCAGTTCTTC. Translation gives CASSHDRAGLVLQFF.

V gene TRBV6-5 combines with J gene TRBJ2-7, with 10 bases fitting TRBD2. V shed 4 bases, J shed 6 bases, and the junction held 6 bases outside the gene matches. Germline CDR1 is MNHEY and CDR2 is SVGAGI. CDR3 size: 14 residues. Here the CDR3 DNA reads TGTGCCAGCAGTTTGAGCGGGGGGGCCCGCGAGCAGTACTTC. As protein: CASSLSGGAREQYF.

This clonotype was observed once. The gene calls are TRBV29-1 and TRBJ2-5, with a tentative D call TRBD1 (6 bases). With 5 bases removed from V and 4 bases from J, the gap between germline ends came to 14 bases. CDR1 and CDR2 from the germline V gene are SQVTM and ANQGSEA. This CDR3 is built from 13 residues. The chain's CDR3 is CSVSRRGGETQYF. Written as DNA, the CDR3 is TGCAGCGTTTCCCGACGAGGGGGAGAGACCCAGTACTTC.

The chain combines TRBV28 with TRBJ1-1; unclear D gene. V shed 3 bases and J shed 3 bases, with 8 bases lying between them. The germline V gene has CDR1 MDHEN and CDR2 SYDVKM. The CDR3 consists of 13 residues. Written as DNA, the CDR3 is TGTGCCAGCAGTTTTTGGGTGGACACTGAAGCTTTCTTT. As protein: CASSFWVDTEAFF. Variable domain in full (rest from reference TRBV28 and TRBJ1-1): DVKVTQSSRYLVKRTGEKVFLECVQDMDHENMFWYRQDPGLGLRLIYFSYDVKMKEKGDIPEGYSVSREKKERFSLILESASTNQTSMYLCASSFWVDTEAFFGQGTRLTVV.